This entry concerns a single T cell receptor beta chain. These data are taken from a study of cytomegalovirus exposure and HLA in healthy donors. PCR employed 60 Vbeta and 13 Jbeta primers. Sequencing was performed with immunoSEQ multiplex PCR; in TCRdb, only in-frame clones are kept and a portion is missing. The data hold under 200,000 clones, with approximately 80% observed a single time. The TCR was taken from a man aged 25-45 years in good health and CMV-seronegative. Sequenced sample: PBMCs.

CDR3 nucleotides: TGCGCCAGCAGCCAAGATCTGGGACAGGGAAGCCCCTACGAGCAGTACTTC. This encodes CASSQDLGQGSPYEQYF. The rearrangement joins TRBV4-3 to TRBJ2-7; 9 nucleotides agree with TRBD1. The CDR3 contains 17 residues. Germline V gene sequence: CDR1 LGHNA, CDR2 YSLEER. V was pared by 0 bases and J by 2 bases, with 8 bases of the junction left unmatched.